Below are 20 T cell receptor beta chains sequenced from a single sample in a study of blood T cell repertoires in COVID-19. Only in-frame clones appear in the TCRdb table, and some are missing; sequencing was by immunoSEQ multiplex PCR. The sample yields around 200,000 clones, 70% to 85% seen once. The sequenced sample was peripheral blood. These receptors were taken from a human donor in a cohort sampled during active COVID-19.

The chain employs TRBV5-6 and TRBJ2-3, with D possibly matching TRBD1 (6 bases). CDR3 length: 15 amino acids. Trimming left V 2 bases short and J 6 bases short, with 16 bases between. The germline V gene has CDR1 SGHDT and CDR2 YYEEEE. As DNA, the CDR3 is TGTGCCAGCAGCTTTAAGGACAGACAAACGGATACGCAGTATTTT. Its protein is CASSFKDRQTDTQYF.

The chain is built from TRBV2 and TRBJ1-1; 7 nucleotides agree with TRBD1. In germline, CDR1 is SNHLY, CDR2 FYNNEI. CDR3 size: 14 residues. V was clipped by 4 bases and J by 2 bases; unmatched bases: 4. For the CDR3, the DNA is TGTGCCAGCAGTGCAAACAGGGGTAACACTGAAGCTTTCTTT. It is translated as CASSANRGNTEAFF.

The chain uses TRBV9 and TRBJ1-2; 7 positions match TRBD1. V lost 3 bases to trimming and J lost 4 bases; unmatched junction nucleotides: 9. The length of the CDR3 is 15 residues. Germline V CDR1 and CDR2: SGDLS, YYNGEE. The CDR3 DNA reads TGTGCCAGCAGCGCCCGACAGGGTACTTCCTATGGCTACACCTTC. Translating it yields CASSARQGTSYGYTF.

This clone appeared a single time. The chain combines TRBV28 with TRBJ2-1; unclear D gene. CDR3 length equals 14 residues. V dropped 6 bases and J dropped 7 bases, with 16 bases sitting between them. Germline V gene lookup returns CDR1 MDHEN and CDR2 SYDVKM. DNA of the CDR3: TGTGCCAGCAGCCCTTTACCTTTCGGGAATGAGCAGTTCTTC. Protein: CASSPLPFGNEQFF.

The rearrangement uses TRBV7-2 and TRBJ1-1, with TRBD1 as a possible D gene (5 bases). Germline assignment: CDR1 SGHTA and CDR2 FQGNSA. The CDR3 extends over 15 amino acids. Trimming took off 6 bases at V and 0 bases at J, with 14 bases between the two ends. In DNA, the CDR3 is TGTGCCAGCAGGCCCGGGGGTTCCATGAACACTGAAGCTTTCTTT. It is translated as CASRPGGSMNTEAFF.

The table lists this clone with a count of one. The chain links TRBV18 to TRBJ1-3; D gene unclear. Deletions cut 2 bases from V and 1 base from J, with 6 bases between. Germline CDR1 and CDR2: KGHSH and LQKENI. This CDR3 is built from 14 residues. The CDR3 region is CASSPSESGNTIYF. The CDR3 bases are TGTGCCAGCTCACCATCAGAATCTGGAAACACCATATATTTT. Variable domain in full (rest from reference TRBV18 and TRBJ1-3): NAGVMQNPRHLVRRRGQEARLRCSPMKGHSHVYWYRQLPEEGLKFMVYLQKENIIDESGMPKERFSAEFPKEGPSILRIQQVVRGDSAAYFCASSPSESGNTIYFGEGSWLTVV.

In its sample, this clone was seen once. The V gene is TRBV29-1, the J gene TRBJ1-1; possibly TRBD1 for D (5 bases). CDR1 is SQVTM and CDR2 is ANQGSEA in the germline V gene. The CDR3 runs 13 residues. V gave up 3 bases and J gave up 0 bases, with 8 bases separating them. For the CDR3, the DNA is TGCAGCGTTGAGTCGGGGGTGAACACTGAAGCTTTCTTT. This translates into CSVESGVNTEAFF.

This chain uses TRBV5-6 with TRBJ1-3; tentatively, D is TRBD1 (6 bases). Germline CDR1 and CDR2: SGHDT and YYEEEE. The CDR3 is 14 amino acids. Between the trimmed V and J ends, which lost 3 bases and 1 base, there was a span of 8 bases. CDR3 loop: CASSWGTSGNTIYF. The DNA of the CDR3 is TGTGCCAGCAGCTGGGGGACATCTGGAAACACCATATATTTT.

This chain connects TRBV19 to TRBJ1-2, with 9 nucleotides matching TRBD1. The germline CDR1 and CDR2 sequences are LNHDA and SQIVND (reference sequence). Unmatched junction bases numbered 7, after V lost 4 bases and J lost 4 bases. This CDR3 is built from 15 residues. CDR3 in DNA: TGTGCCAGTAGTACTAAAGGACAGGGGATCTATGGCTACACCTTC. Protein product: CASSTKGQGIYGYTF.

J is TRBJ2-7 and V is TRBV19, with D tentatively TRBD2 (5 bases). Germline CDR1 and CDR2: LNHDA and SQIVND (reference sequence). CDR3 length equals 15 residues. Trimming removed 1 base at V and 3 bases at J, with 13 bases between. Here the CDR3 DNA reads TGTGCCAGTAGTATAGCCGGGAAAGGTAACTACGAGCAGTACTTC. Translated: CASSIAGKGNYEQYF.

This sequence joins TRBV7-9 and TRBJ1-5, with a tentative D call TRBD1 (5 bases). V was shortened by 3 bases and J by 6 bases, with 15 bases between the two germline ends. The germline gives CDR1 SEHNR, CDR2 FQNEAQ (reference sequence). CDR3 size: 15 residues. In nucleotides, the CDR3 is TGTGCCAGCAGCTTGGCCAGGGTTTGGTCTCAGCCCCAGCATTTT. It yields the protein CASSLARVWSQPQHF.

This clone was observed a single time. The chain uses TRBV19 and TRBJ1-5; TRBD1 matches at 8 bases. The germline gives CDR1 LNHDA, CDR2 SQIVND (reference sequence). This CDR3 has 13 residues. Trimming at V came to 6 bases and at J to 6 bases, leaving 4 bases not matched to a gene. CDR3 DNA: TGTGCCAGTAGCCCAGGGGGCAGTCAGCCCCAGCATTTT. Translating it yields CASSPGGSQPQHF.

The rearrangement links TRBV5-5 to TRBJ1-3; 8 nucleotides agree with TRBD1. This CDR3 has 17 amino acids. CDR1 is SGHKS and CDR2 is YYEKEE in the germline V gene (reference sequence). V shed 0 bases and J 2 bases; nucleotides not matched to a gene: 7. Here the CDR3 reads CASSLDPLQGAGNTIYF. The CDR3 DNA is TGTGCCAGCAGCTTGGACCCATTACAGGGGGCTGGAAACACCATATATTTT.

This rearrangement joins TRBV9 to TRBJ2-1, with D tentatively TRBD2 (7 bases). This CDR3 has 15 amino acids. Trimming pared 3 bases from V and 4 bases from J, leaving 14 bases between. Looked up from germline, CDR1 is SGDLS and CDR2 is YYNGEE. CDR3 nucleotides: TGTGCCAGCAGCGAAGGGGGAGGGTCATACAATGAGCAGTTCTTC. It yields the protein CASSEGGGSYNEQFF.

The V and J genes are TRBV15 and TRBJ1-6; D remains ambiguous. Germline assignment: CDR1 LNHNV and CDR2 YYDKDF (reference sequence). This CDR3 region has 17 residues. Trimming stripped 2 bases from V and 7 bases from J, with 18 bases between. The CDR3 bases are TGTGCCACCAGCAGACCCTGGACGGGCGGGAAAAATTCACCCCTCCACTTT. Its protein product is CATSRPWTGGKNSPLHF.

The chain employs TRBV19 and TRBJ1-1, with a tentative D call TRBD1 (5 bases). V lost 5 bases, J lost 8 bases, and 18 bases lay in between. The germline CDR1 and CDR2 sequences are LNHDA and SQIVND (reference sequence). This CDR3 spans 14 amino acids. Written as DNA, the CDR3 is TGTGCCAGTAGTTCGGCTGGGGGACTTTGGGAAGCTTTCTTT. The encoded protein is CASSSAGGLWEAFF.

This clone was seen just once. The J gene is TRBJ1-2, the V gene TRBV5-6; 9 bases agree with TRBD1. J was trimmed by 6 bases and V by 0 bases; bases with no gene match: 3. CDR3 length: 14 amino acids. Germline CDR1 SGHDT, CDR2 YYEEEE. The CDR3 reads CASSLATGGDGYTF. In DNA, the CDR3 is TGTGCCAGCAGCTTGGCGACAGGGGGGGATGGCTACACCTTC.

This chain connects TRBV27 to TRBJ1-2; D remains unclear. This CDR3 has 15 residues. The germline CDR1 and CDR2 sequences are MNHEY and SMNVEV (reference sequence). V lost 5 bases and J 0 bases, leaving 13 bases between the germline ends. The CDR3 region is CASSPRPTANYGYTF. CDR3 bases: TGTGCCAGCAGTCCTCGACCCACAGCTAACTATGGCTACACCTTC.

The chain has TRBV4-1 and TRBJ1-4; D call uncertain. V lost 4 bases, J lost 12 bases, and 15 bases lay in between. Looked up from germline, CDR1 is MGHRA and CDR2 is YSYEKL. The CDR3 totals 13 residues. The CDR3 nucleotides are TGCGCCAGCAGCCTCCTATTCGGGGAGGAACTGTTTTTT. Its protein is CASSLLFGEELFF.

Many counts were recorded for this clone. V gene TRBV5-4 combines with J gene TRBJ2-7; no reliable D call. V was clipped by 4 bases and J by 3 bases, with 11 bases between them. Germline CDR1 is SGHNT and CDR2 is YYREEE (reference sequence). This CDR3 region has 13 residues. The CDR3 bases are TGTGCCAGCAGCCTAGGAAAGGACTACGAGCAGTACTTC. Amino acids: CASSLGKDYEQYF.